This T cell receptor (beta chain) is drawn from a study of blood T cell repertoires in COVID-19. Clones were read by immunoSEQ multiplex PCR, and TCRdb kept only the in-frame ones, dropping some. The table has some 38,000 clones, approximately 85% seen once; the top ten hold approximately 40%. Germline CDR1 is MNHEY and CDR2 is SVGAGI. This CDR3 contains 13 residues. Trimming pared 6 bases from V and 8 bases from J, leaving 14 bases between. The chain carries TRBV6-5 and TRBJ2-4; D is unresolved. The specimen sequenced was peripheral blood. The sequence was obtained from a man aged 55 to 69 with active or convalescent COVID-19. CDR3 DNA: TGTGCCAGCAGCGACGTCGCAGGCGACATTCAGTACTTC. Amino acid sequence: CASSDVAGDIQYF.